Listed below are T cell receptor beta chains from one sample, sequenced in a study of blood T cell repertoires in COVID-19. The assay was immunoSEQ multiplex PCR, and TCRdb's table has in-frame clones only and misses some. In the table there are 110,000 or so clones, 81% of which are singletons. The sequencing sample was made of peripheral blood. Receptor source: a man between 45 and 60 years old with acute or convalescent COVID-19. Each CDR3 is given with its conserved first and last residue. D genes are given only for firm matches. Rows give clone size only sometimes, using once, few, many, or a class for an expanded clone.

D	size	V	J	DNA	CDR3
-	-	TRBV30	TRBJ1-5	TGTGCCTGGAGTCCACAATCCGGGATAAATCAGCCCCAGCATTTT	CAWSPQSGINQPQHF
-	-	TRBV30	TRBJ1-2	TGTGCCTGGAGAGGACAGCCTAACTATGGCTACACCTTC	CAWRGQPNYGYTF
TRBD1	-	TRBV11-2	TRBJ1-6	TGTGCCAGCAGCCTTTCAGACGGGACAGGGGAATCACCCCTCCACTTT	CASSLSDGTGESPLHF
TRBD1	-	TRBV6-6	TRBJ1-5	TGTGGGACGCTCCCGGGACAGAATCAGCCCCAGCATTTT	CGTLPGQNQPQHF
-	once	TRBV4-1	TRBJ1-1	TGCGCCAGCAGCCAAGCCATAGGGGTGAACACTGAAGCTTTCTTT	CASSQAIGVNTEAFF
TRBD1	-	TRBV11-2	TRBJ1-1	TGTGCCAGCAGCCCCCGGGACAGGGTTACTGAAGCTTTCTTT	CASSPRDRVTEAFF
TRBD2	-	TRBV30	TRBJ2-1	TGTGCCTGGAGTCGGGGGGGCCGCTACAATGAGCAGTTCTTC	CAWSRGGRYNEQFF
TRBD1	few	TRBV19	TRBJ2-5	TGTGCCAGTACCACGGGACAGGGGGCCTTGGAGACCCAGTACTTC	CASTTGQGALETQYF
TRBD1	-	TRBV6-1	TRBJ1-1	TGTGCCAGCAGTGAAATAGGAGGACACAGGGGCACTGAAGCTTTCTTT	CASSEIGGHRGTEAFF
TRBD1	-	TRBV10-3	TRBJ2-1	TGTGCCATCAGCGGACAGGAGGCCCACAATGAGCAGTTCTTC	CAISGQEAHNEQFF
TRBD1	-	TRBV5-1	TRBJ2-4	TGCGCCAGCAGCCCAAATACAGGGGACGGCATTCAGTACTTC	CASSPNTGDGIQYF
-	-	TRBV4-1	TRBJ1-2	TGCGCCAGCAGGGAGCTGGGTGGAGGTGGCTACACCTTC	CASRELGGGGYTF
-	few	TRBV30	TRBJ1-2	TGTTGTCTTTTTAACTATGGCTACACCTTC	CCLFNYGYTF
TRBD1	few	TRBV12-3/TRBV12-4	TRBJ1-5	TGTGCCAGCAGTCGACAGGGGAATCAGCCCCAGCATTTT	CASSRQGNQPQHF
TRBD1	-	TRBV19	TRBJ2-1	TGTGCCAGTAGTCCCGGACAGGGCTTCTCCTACAATGAGCAGTTCTTC	CASSPGQGFSYNEQFF
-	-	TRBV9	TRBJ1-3	TGTGCCAGCAGCCTTGGGACTCAGAACTCTGGAAACACCATATATTTT	CASSLGTQNSGNTIYF
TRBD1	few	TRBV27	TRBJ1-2	TGTGCCAGCAGTCCAACAGGGGTATGGTATGGCTACACCTTC	CASSPTGVWYGYTF
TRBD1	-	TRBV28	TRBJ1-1	TGTGCCAGCAGTCCCAGACAGGGTGAAGCTTTCTTT	CASSPRQGEAFF
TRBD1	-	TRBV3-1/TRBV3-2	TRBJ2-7	TGTGCCAGCAGCCCCGAGGGACAGATTCTACCGCCCGAGCAGTACTTC	CASSPEGQILPPEQYF
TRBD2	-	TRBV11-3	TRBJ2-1	TGTGCCAGCAGCTTAGTTGAAGTGGGCGGGGGGTACAATGAGCAGTTCTTC	CASSLVEVGGGYNEQFF
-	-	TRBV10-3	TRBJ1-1	TGTGCCATCAGTGACGGTGTGAACACTGAAGCTTTCTTT	CAISDGVNTEAFF
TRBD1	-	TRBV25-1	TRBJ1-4	TGTGCCAGCAGTGGGGGACAGAAGGGGGGTGAAAAACTGTTTTTT	CASSGGQKGGEKLFF
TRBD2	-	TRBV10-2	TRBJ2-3	TGCGCCAGCAGTGAGTCGTGGAGTAGCGGGGGAGATACGCAGTATTTT	CASSESWSSGGDTQYF
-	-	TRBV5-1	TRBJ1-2	TGCGCCAGCAGCTTGAAGGGCCAGGGGTTTCCCCATGGCTACACCTTC	CASSLKGQGFPHGYTF
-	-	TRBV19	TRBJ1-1	TGTGCCAGTAGTATGCGCAACACTGAAGCTTTCTTT	CASSMRNTEAFF
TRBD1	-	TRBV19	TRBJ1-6	TGTGCCAGTAGACCGAGGACAGGGGGTAATTCACCCCTCCACTTT	CASRPRTGGNSPLHF
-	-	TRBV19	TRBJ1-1	TGTGCCAGTATCCCGGGACACCGGAACACTGAAGCTTTCTTT	CASIPGHRNTEAFF
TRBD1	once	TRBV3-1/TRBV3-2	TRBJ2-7	TGTGCCAGCAGCCAGCGAGGACAGGGGGTCTACGAGCAGTACTTC	CASSQRGQGVYEQYF
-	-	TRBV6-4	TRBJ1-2	TGTGCCAGCAGCGCCCGAGGTCAGGGGATCGATGGCTACACCTTC	CASSARGQGIDGYTF
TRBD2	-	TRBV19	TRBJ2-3	TGTGCCAGTAGGCGATTCGGCCTAGCGGGGGGCCCGGATACGCAGTATTTT	CASRRFGLAGGPDTQYF
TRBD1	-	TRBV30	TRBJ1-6	TGTGCCTGGAGTGTAAGAGGGGGCAATTCACCCCTCCACTTT	CAWSVRGGNSPLHF
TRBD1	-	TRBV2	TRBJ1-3	TGTGCCAGCAGCAATGACAGGGTTGGAAACACCATATATTTT	CASSNDRVGNTIYF
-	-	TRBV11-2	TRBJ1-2	TGTGCCAGCAGCTCAAAGGACACGGCAAGTGGCTACACCTTC	CASSSKDTASGYTF
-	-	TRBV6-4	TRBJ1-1	TGTGCCAGCAGTGACTCGTCGGACAGCCATGAAGCTTTCTTT	CASSDSSDSHEAFF
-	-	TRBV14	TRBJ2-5	TGTGCCAGCAGCCGACAGCTCCAAGAGACCCAGTACTTC	CASSRQLQETQYF
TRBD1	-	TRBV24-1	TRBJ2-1	TGTGCCACCAGTGAGGAACAGGGGGCGGATGAGCAGTTCTTC	CATSEEQGADEQFF
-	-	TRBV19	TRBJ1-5	TGTGCCAGTAGCCCCTGGGGCCGAAATCAGCCCCAGCATTTT	CASSPWGRNQPQHF
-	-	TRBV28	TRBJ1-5	TGTGCCAGCAGTTTATTGAGCGAGGGCCATCAGCCCCAGCATTTT	CASSLLSEGHQPQHF
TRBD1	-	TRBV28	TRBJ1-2	TGTGCCAGCAGTTTCGGAACAGGGGGGAACTATGGCTACACCTTC	CASSFGTGGNYGYTF
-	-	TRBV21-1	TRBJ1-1	TGTGCCAGCAGCACCCGGGGAAACACTGAAGCTTTCTTT	CASSTRGNTEAFF
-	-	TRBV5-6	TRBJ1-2	TGTGCCAGCAGCTTGGCAGGGGTGCATGGCTACACCTTC	CASSLAGVHGYTF
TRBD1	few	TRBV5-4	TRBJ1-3	TGTGCCAGCAGCTTGACAGGGGAAAACACCATATATTTT	CASSLTGENTIYF
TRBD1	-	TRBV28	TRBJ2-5	TGTGCCAGCAGGGGGACAGGGGGGCAAGAGACCCAGTACTTC	CASRGTGGQETQYF
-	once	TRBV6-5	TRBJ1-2	TGTGCCAGCAGTTACTCGAGAGGTGGTCACTATGGCTACACCTTC	CASSYSRGGHYGYTF
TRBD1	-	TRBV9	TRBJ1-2	TGTGCCAGCAGCGAGACGACAGGGGTTCATGGCTACACCTTC	CASSETTGVHGYTF
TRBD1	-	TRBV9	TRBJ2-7	TGTGCCAGCAGCGCTCGCGACAGGGGTACCTACGAGCAGTACTTC	CASSARDRGTYEQYF
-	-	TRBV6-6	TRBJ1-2	TGTGCCAGCATCGAACAGGGAGCTGGCTACACCTTC	CASIEQGAGYTF
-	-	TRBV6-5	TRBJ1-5	TGTGCCAGCAGTTACAGGAGGAATCAGCCCCAGCATTTT	CASSYRRNQPQHF
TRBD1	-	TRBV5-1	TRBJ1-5	TGCGCCAGCAGCTTGTTGGGACAGAAGAGTCAGCCCCAGCATTTT	CASSLLGQKSQPQHF
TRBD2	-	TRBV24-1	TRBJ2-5	TGTGCCACCTCCTCGGGGGGGCGGGGGACCCAGTACTTC	CATSSGGRGTQYF
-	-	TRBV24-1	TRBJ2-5	TGTGCCACCATAGACCAAGAGACCCAGTACTTC	CATIDQETQYF
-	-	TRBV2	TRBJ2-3	TGTGCCAGCAGTGGAGGGCGGGGGCCCACAGATACGCAGTATTTT	CASSGGRGPTDTQYF
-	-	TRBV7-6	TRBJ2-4	TGTGCCACCGTCACCCCAAGTCGTTGGTACAGGGCCCTTTTAGCCAAAAACATTCAGTACTTC	CATVTPSRWYRALLAKNIQYF